The 25 T cell receptor beta chains presented below share a single source sample, sequenced in a study of T cell repertoires in cytomegalovirus infection. Their antigen targets remain unknown. TCRdb called the reads again in MiXCR, with one record for every CDR3 protein. Of about 570,000 distinct CDR3 sequences in the sample, around two fifths were seen once. The sample here was cultured PBMCs, taken from culture after CMV antigen stimulation. The receptors come from a human donor in good health (CMV status not recorded). Some clones in this sample may be carry-over from other donors' samples.

The CDR3 DNA sequence: TGTGCCAGCAGTGATGGTCGTTTCACGCAGGGCCATTCCCCGAACACTGAAGCTTTCTTT. Encoded protein: CASSDGRFTQGHSPNTEAFF. The chain uses TRBV6-1 and TRBJ1-1; TRBD1 might be the D (5 bases). The length of the CDR3 is 20 residues. CDR1 and CDR2 (germline): MNHNS, SASEGT. Trimming took off 3 bases at V and 1 base at J, with 27 bases between the two ends.

The chain recombines TRBV20-1 with TRBJ2-3; 10 bases match TRBD2. The V and J ends lost 3 bases and 1 base, in that order; junction bases with no gene match: 7. The CDR3 is 16 residues long. Germline CDR1 and CDR2: DFQATT and SNEGSKA (reference sequence). In DNA, the CDR3 is TGCAGTGCTAGCGGTGGGCTAGCGGGGGGCACAGATACGCAGTATTTT. This codes for CSASGGLAGGTDTQYF.

The genes are TRBV29-1 and TRBJ2-1, with no clear D. The CDR3 contains 14 residues. V lost 0 bases and J lost 8, with 14 bases in between. The germline V gene has CDR1 SQVTM and CDR2 ANQGSEA. This chain's CDR3 is CSVEDRGRSDEQFF. In nucleotides, the CDR3 is TGCAGCGTTGAAGATCGTGGCAGGAGTGATGAGCAGTTCTTC.

This clonotype was seen more than once but under ten times. V is TRBV7-2 and J is TRBJ1-1; tentatively, D is TRBD1 (6 bases). The length of the CDR3 is 17 residues. The germline V gene has CDR1 SGHTA and CDR2 FQGNSA. The V gene lost 3 bases and the J gene lost 5 bases, with 22 bases spanning the gap. CDR3 bases: TGTGCCAGCAGCTTGGGACCCTCTTACAGGGCCCGAACTGAAGCTTTCTTT. It translates to CASSLGPSYRARTEAFF. The full variable domain, with the rest looked up from reference TRBV7-2 and TRBJ1-1, is GAGVSQSPSNKVTEKGKDVELRCDPISGHTALYWYRQSLGQGLEFLIYFQGNSAPDKSGLPSDRFSAERTGGSVSTLTIQRTQQEDSAVYLCASSLGPSYRARTEAFFGQGTRLTVV.

V and J are TRBV7-2 and TRBJ2-3, with D perhaps TRBD1 (5 bases). The CDR3 extends over 13 amino acids. Trimming pared 5 bases from V and 2 bases from J, leaving 8 bases between. Germline V gene data show CDR1 as SGHTA and CDR2 as FQGNSA. CDR3 DNA sequence: TGTGCCAGCAGCCGACAGATCACAGATACGCAGTATTTT. Translated: CASSRQITDTQYF.

The J gene is TRBJ2-6, the V gene TRBV7-2, with 7 bases matching TRBD1. The CDR3 extends over 17 amino acids. Germline lookup yields CDR1 SGHTA and CDR2 FQGNSA. J gave up 2 bases and V 1 base, and 5 bases lay outside the gene matches. CDR3 residues: CASSLVPGGPGANVLTF. In DNA, the CDR3 is TGTGCCAGCAGCTTAGTGCCAGGGGGACCTGGGGCCAACGTCCTGACTTTC.

The chain links TRBV12-3 or TRBV12-4 to TRBJ2-1; 10 bases agree with TRBD2. Unmatched junction bases numbered 3, after V lost 7 bases and J lost 9 bases. This CDR3 has 12 amino acids. In nucleotides, the CDR3 is TGTGCCAGCAAGCGGGGGGGAGGTGAGCAGTTCTTC. It encodes CASKRGGGEQFF.

This clonotype occurred a few times. V gene TRBV7-2 combines with J gene TRBJ2-5, with D perhaps matching TRBD2 (6 bases). CDR3 length: 15 residues. Trimming pared 5 bases from V and 5 bases from J, leaving 18 bases between. Germline V gene sequence: CDR1 SGHTA, CDR2 FQGNSA. DNA for the CDR3: TGTGCCAGCAGCGGGGCGGGGAGATTCGCGGAGACCCAGTACTTC. Amino acid sequence: CASSGAGRFAETQYF.

This clonotype was counted a few times. The rearrangement uses TRBV5-4 and TRBJ2-3; 9 bases are a match to TRBD1. CDR1 and CDR2 (germline): SGHNT, YYREEE (reference sequence). This CDR3 contains 15 residues. Unmatched junction bases numbered 0, after V lost 0 bases and J lost 1 base. The CDR3 sequence: CASSLGDRGTDTQYF. CDR3 DNA: TGTGCCAGCAGCTTGGGGGACAGGGGCACAGATACGCAGTATTTT.

A note on this clonotype: One end of the junction varies from germline; a read error may be responsible. V usage is TRBV19 and J usage is TRBJ2-4; 11 bases match TRBD2. The CDR3 loop spans 17 amino acids. Germline V gene data show CDR1 as LNHDA and CDR2 as SQIVND (reference sequence). CDR3 loop: CASSIQLAGVAENIQYF. In nucleotides, the CDR3 is TGTGCCAGTAGTATACAACTAGCGGGAGTAGCCGAAAACATTCAGTACTTC.

The chain's CDR3 is CASSLPSLNYGYTF. CDR3 bases: TGTGCCAGCAGTCTCCCTTCTTTGAACTATGGCTACACCTTC. The rearrangement uses TRBV28 and TRBJ1-2, with unresolved D. CDR3 length: 14 residues. Germline V gives CDR1 MDHEN, CDR2 SYDVKM. Trimming stripped 5 bases from V and 2 bases from J, with 12 bases between.

The table lists this clonotype with a few counts. The J gene is TRBJ2-3, the V gene TRBV7-2, with 8 bases fitting TRBD2. The CDR3 is 16 amino acids. From germline, CDR1 is SGHTA and CDR2 FQGNSA. Trimming cost V 3 bases and J 6 bases; bases outside gene matches: 11. The chain's CDR3 is CASSFYTSGGQDTQYF. The CDR3 region has the DNA TGTGCCAGCAGCTTCTACACTAGCGGAGGGCAGGATACGCAGTATTTT. Filled out from reference TRBV7-2 and TRBJ2-3, the complete variable domain reads GAGVSQSPSNKVTEKGKDVELRCDPISGHTALYWYRQSLGQGLEFLIYFQGNSAPDKSGLPSDRFSAERTGGSVSTLTIQRTQQEDSAVYLCASSFYTSGGQDTQYFGPGTRLTVL.

In this sample, this clonotype turned up a few times. This chain links TRBV28 with TRBJ1-5; no clear D gene. Trimming removed 6 bases from V and 4 bases from J, with 10 bases in between. In germline, CDR1 is MDHEN, CDR2 SYDVKM. The CDR3 totals 13 residues. Written as DNA, the CDR3 is TGTGCCAGCAGCCTCCGGCAGAATCAGCCCCAGCATTTT. The encoded protein is CASSLRQNQPQHF. Combining the CDR3 with reference TRBV28 and TRBJ1-5 gives the whole variable domain DVKVTQSSRYLVKRTGEKVFLECVQDMDHENMFWYRQDPGLGLRLIYFSYDVKMKEKGDIPEGYSVSREKKERFSLILESASTNQTSMYLCASSLRQNQPQHFGDGTRLSIL.

The gene calls are TRBV19 and TRBJ1-5, with D uncertain. V lost 3 bases and J lost 6, with 6 bases in between. CDR1 and CDR2 (germline): LNHDA, SQIVND (reference sequence). This CDR3 comprises 12 residues. The CDR3 region is CASSMGVQPQHF. CDR3 DNA sequence: TGTGCCAGTAGTATGGGAGTTCAGCCCCAGCATTTT.

The gene calls are TRBV10-3 and TRBJ2-7, with 10 positions matching TRBD2. CDR1 and CDR2 (germline): ENHRY, SYGVKD. V shed 4 bases and J 2 bases; nucleotides not matched to a gene: 2. CDR3 size: 14 residues. For the CDR3, the DNA is TGTGCCATCAGTGCCAGCGGGGGGGCCTACGAGCAGTACTTC. Protein: CAISASGGAYEQYF.

The genes are TRBV7-9 and TRBJ2-1, with TRBD2 matching 7 bases. CDR1 and CDR2 (germline): SEHNR, FQNEAQ (reference sequence). The CDR3 covers 15 residues. Trimming removed 5 bases from V and 3 bases from J; junction bases left unmatched: 7. CDR3 sequence (DNA): TGTGCCAGCAGCCCCCCCGGGAGGAACTACAATGAGCAGTTCTTC. It yields the protein CASSPPGRNYNEQFF.

The chain uses TRBV20-1 and TRBJ1-1, with D possibly TRBD1 on 6 matching bases. Germline-derived CDR1 and CDR2 are DFQATT and SNEGSKA (reference sequence). The CDR3 has 16 amino acids. Trimming took off 2 bases at V and 4 bases at J, with 20 bases between the two ends. CDR3 DNA: TGCAGTGCTAGATTGCAGGGGCTTGTCTGGAGCACTGAAGCTTTCTTT. Amino acid sequence: CSARLQGLVWSTEAFF.

This chain connects TRBV4-1 to TRBJ2-1; D is undetermined. Germline V gene data show CDR1 as MGHRA and CDR2 as YSYEKL. This CDR3 comprises 14 residues. The V end was cut by 4 bases, the J end by 4 bases, with 11 bases between. The CDR3 loop reads CASSPADGYNEQFF. CDR3 sequence (DNA): TGCGCCAGCAGCCCTGCCGATGGGTACAATGAGCAGTTCTTC.

The chain joins TRBV20-1 to TRBJ2-7; possible D gene TRBD2, 6 bases. Looked up from germline, CDR1 is DFQATT and CDR2 is SNEGSKA (reference sequence). The CDR3 contains 14 residues. The V gene lost 2 bases and the J gene lost 7 bases, with 18 bases spanning the gap. The DNA for the CDR3 is TGCAGTGCTAGACCCGGGAGCGGCCGGGGGGAGCAGTACTTC. This codes for CSARPGSGRGEQYF.

This clonotype was seen only a few times. The rearrangement joins TRBV10-3 to TRBJ2-3, with TRBD1 identical over 7 bases. V was clipped by 9 bases and J by 1 base; unmatched bases: 10. Germline CDR1 ENHRY, CDR2 SYGVKD. The CDR3 sequence is 15 residues long. The chain's CDR3 is CAIQSGQEGTDTQYF. In DNA form, the CDR3 reads TGTGCCATTCAGAGCGGACAGGAGGGCACAGATACGCAGTATTTT.

This clonotype was counted only a few times. The V and J genes are TRBV7-2 and TRBJ2-7; D is unresolved. V dropped 5 bases and J dropped 3 bases, with 14 bases sitting between them. CDR1 is SGHTA and CDR2 is FQGNSA in the germline V gene. The CDR3 covers 14 residues. CDR3 DNA sequence: TGTGCCAGCAGCCCCACCCTTACCCACTACGAGCAGTACTTC. Protein sequence: CASSPTLTHYEQYF.

The rearrangement joins TRBV7-9 to TRBJ2-2; D not certain. V lost 6 bases and J lost 6, with 8 bases in between. Germline lookup yields CDR1 SEHNR and CDR2 FQNEAQ (reference sequence). CDR3 size: 12 residues. This CDR3 reads CASRTLAGELFF. CDR3 DNA sequence: TGTGCCAGCAGAACGCTAGCCGGGGAGCTGTTTTTT.

The gene calls are TRBV4-1 and TRBJ1-1; 7 positions match TRBD1. The CDR3 is made up of 13 amino acids. After removal of 4 bases from V and 8 bases from J, the junction contained 7 bases not matched to a gene. Germline V lookup: CDR1 MGHRA, CDR2 YSYEKL. The CDR3 spells CASSRGTASEAFF. The CDR3 coding sequence is TGCGCCAGCAGCCGGGGGACAGCCTCGGAAGCTTTCTTT.

This clonotype was picked up many times. The rearrangement uses TRBV5-1 and TRBJ1-1; no firm D call. CDR1 is SGHRS, CDR2 YFSETQ, per germline. The V and J ends lost 1 base and 11 bases respectively, with 12 bases between them. The CDR3 has 12 amino acids. CDR3 amino acids: CASSLNGEMAFF. In DNA form, the CDR3 reads TGCGCCAGCAGCTTGAACGGGGAAATGGCTTTCTTT.

The chain recombines TRBV7-2 with TRBJ2-3, with 14 bases fitting TRBD2. This CDR3 has 18 residues. Per the germline V gene, CDR1 is SGHTA and CDR2 is FQGNSA. V trimming: 1 base; J trimming: 6 bases; junction bases outside the gene matches: 9. In DNA form, the CDR3 reads TGTGCCAGCAGCTTAGAGGGGACTAGCGGGGGCCCATGGGATACGCAGTATTTT. Translated, it gives CASSLEGTSGGPWDTQYF.